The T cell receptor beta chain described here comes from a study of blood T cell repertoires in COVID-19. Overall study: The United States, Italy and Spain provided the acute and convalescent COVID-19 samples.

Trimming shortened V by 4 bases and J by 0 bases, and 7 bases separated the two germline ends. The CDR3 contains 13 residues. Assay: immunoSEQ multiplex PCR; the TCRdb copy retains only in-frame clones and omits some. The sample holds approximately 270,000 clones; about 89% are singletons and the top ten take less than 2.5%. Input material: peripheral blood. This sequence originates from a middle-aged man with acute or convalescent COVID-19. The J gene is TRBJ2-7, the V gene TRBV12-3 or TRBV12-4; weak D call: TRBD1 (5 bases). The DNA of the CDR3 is TGTGCCAGCAGTTACACAGGCTCCTACGAGCAGTACTTC. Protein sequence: CASSYTGSYEQYF.